This TCR beta chain was captured by sequencing in a study of blood T cell repertoires in COVID-19. V lost 4 bases, J lost 5 bases, and 5 bases stayed unmatched. From germline, CDR1 is SGHTA and CDR2 FQGNSA. The CDR3 is 14 amino acids. Sequencing was performed with immunoSEQ multiplex PCR; in TCRdb, only in-frame clones are kept and a portion is missing. The repertoire holds fewer than 300,000 clones, with around nine tenths as singletons. This TCR was sampled from a man in his thirties or forties with acute or convalescent COVID-19. The V call is TRBV7-2, the J call TRBJ2-5; 9 nucleotides align to TRBD2. Material for sequencing was peripheral blood. CDR3 region: CASSSLAGEETQYF. The CDR3 region has the DNA TGTGCCAGCAGCTCCTTAGCGGGAGAGGAGACCCAGTACTTC.